This T cell receptor beta chain was sequenced for a study of quantifying T cell responses using KT2 cells. Looking at the study overall: RNA was reverse transcribed with TCR alpha and beta constant-region primers.

This clonotype was seen only a few times. Trimming stripped 3 bases from V and 2 bases from J, with 7 bases between. This CDR3 is 13 amino acids long. Germline-derived CDR1 and CDR2 are SEHNR and FQNEAQ (reference sequence). An oligo carrying a UMI was ligated to the cDNA 3' end. The first PCR ran roughly 4 cycles with an equimolar RC1.1 and RC1.2 beta primer mix. Using its own MiXCR run on the UMI-ligation and nested PCR reads, TCRdb lists one record per CDR3 protein. The sample yields 39,000 or so distinct CDR3 sequences, about 18% seen once. Known numbers of the T cell clone KT2 were added to PBMC. This sequence joins TRBV7-9 and TRBJ1-1, with D unresolved. Sequenced: PBMCs spiked with cells of the T cell clone KT2. This sequence originates from a human donor. CDR3 DNA: TGTGCCAGCAGCTTTTGGGGTAACACTGAAGCTTTCTTT. This sequence encodes CASSFWGNTEAFF.